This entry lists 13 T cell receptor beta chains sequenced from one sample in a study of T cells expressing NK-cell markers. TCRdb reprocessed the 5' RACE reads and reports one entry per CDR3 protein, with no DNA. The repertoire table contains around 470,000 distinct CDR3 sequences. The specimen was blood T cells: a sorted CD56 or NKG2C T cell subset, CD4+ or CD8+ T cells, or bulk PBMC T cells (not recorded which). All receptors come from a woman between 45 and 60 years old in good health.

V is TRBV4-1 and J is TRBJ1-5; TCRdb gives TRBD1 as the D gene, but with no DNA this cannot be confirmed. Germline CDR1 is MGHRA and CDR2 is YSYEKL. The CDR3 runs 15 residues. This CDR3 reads CASTLGDNAGQPQHF.

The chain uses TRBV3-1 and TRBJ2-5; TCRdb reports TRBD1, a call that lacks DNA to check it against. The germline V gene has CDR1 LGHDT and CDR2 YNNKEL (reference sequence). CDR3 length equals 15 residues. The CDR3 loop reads CASSQGLARGETQYF.

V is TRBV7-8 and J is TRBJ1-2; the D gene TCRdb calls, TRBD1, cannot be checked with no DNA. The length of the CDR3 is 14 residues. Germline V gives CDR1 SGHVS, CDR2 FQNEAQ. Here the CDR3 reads CASSYRDLSYGYTF.

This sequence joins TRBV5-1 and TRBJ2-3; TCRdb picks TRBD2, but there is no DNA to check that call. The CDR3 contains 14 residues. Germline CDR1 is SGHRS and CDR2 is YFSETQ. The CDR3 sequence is CASSLEGFTDTQYF.

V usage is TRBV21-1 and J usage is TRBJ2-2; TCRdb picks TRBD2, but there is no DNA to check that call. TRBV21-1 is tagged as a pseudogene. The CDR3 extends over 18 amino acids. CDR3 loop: CASSKGCGTSGNTGELFF.

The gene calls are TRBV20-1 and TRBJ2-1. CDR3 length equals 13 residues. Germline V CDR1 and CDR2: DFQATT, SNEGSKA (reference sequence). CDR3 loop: CSAGLGVYNEQFF.

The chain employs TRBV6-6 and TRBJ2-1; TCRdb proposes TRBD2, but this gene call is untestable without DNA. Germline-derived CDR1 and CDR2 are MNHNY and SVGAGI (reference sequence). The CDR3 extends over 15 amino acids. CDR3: CASTLAGFGSNEQFF.

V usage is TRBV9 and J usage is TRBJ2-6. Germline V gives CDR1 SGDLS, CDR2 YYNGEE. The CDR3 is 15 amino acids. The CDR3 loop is CASSREGRGANVLTF. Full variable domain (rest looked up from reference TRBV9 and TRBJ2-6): DSGVTQTPKHLITATGQRVTLRCSPRSGDLSVYWYQQSLDQGLQFLIQYYNGEERAKGNILERFSAQQFPDLHSELNLSSLELGDSALYFCASSREGRGANVLTFGAGSRLTVL.

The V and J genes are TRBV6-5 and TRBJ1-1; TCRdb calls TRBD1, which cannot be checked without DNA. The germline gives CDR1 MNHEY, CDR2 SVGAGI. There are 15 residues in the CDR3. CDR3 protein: CASRGPGGPGTEAFF.

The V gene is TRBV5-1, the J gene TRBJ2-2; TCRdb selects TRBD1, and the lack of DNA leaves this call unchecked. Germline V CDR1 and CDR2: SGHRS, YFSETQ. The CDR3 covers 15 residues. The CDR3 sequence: CASSFVTGVDGELFF. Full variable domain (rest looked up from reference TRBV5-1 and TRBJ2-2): KAGVTQTPRYLIKTRGQQVTLSCSPISGHRSVSWYQQTPGQGLQFLFEYFSETQRNKGNFPGRFSGRQFSNSRSEMNVSTLELGDSALYLCASSFVTGVDGELFFGEGSRLTVL.

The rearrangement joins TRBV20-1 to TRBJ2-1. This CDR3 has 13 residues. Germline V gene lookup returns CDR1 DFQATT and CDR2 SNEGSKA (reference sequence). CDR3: CSARNPTNFEQFF.

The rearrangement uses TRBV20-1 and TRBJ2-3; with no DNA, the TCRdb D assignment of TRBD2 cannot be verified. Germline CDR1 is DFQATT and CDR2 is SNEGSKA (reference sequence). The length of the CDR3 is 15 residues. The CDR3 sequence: CSAFSSGRFGDTQYF.

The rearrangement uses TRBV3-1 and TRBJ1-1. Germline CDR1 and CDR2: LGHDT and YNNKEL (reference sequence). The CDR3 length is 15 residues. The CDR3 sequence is CASSFVVAANTEAFF.